This T cell receptor (beta chain) stems from a study of monozygotic twins with inflammatory bowel disease. From germline, CDR1 is SEHNR and CDR2 FQNEAQ (reference sequence). This CDR3 is built from 15 residues. TCRdb reprocessed the 5' RACE reads, with one entry per CDR3 protein and no DNA. This table lists about 380,000 distinct CDR3 sequences. V and J are TRBV7-9 and TRBJ2-3; TCRdb returns TRBD1, unconfirmable since there is no DNA. Sequences were obtained from blood. The clonotype was recovered from a human donor with ulcerative colitis or Crohn's disease, or a healthy co-twin of an affected twin (not recorded which). The CDR3 protein is CASSLALGGTDTQYF.